This entry lists 10 T cell receptor beta chains sequenced from one sample in a study of blood T cells in healthy people across ages. Sample-barcoded 5' priming and a J-beta primer mix drove a second PCR of roughly 6 to 12 cycles. TCRdb called the 5' RACE reads again in MiXCR, with one record for every CDR3 protein. The data show about 680,000 distinct CDR3 sequences, around 48% seen once. Input material: blood. Receptors were obtained from a woman in her sixties in good health.

For this clonotype: The junction does not match germline at one end; this may be a read error. This chain links TRBV7-3 with TRBJ1-4; D is perhaps TRBD1 (5 bases). Per the germline V gene, CDR1 is SGHTA and CDR2 is FQGTGA. CDR3 length: 13 amino acids. CDR3 coding DNA: TGTGCCAGCAGCCGAGAGATGGGGGAAAAACCGTTTTTT. Its protein product is CASSREMGEKPFF.

About this clonotype: The CDR3 end shows no conserved phenylalanine or tryptophan, and so a read error is likely. It is unclear where the CDR3 begins or ends on the DNA, so no DNA is shown, and the CDR3 is as TCRdb lists it. The chain has TRBV7-2 and TRBJ2-5; TRBD1 reflects the table's D call only, with no check against the DNA. Germline lookup yields CDR1 SGHTA and CDR2 FQGNSA. Inclusive of both ends, the CDR3 amounts to 14 amino acids. The CDR3 is CASSLTEGGYTFGS.

The chain links TRBV28 to TRBJ1-1; D gene unclear. V lost 6 bases to trimming and J lost 1 base, with 18 bases between them. The germline CDR1 and CDR2 sequences are MDHEN and SYDVKM. The CDR3 runs to 16 residues. The CDR3 sequence: CASSRAAGRSNTEAFF. CDR3 coding DNA: TGTGCCAGCAGCCGGGCGGCGGGGAGGTCGAACACTGAAGCTTTCTTT.

V is TRBV5-6 and J is TRBJ2-5; D is unclear. V lost 0 bases, J lost 3 bases, and 9 bases lay in between. This CDR3 is 14 amino acids long. Germline CDR1 and CDR2: SGHDT and YYEEEE. For the CDR3, the DNA is TGTGCCAGCAGCTTGGCGAGTACAAAAGAGACCCAGTACTTC. The encoded protein is CASSLASTKETQYF. Variable domain in full (rest from reference TRBV5-6 and TRBJ2-5): DAGVTQSPTHLIKTRGQQVTLRCSPKSGHDTVSWYQQALGQGPQFIFQYYEEEERQRGNFPDRFSGHQFPNYSSELNVNALLLGDSALYLCASSLASTKETQYFGPGTRLLVL.

This rearrangement joins TRBV7-8 to TRBJ2-3; D might be TRBD1 (6 bases). V dropped 5 bases and J dropped 1 base, with 13 bases sitting between them. Germline values: CDR1 SGHVS, CDR2 FQNEAQ. The CDR3 is 15 amino acids. As DNA, the CDR3 is TGTGCCAGCAGCCCGAGGGCAGGGGGCACAGATACGCAGTATTTT. It is translated as CASSPRAGGTDTQYF. The variable domain in full, completed from reference TRBV7-8 and TRBJ2-3, reads GAGVSQSPRYKVAKRGQDVALRCDPISGHVSLFWYQQALGQGPEFLTYFQNEAQLDKSGLPSDRFFAERPEGSVSTLKIQRTQQEDSAVYLCASSPRAGGTDTQYFGPGTRLTVL.

The V and J genes are TRBV4-3 and TRBJ2-4; D remains unclear. The J call is uncertain, as TRBJ2-7 better fits the DNA end. In germline, CDR1 is LGHNA, CDR2 YSLEER. The CDR3 has 15 residues. The CDR3 nucleotides are TGCGCCAGCAGCCTGGGCAGATCGAACGACTACGAGCAGTACTTC. Residues: CASSLGRSNDYEQYF.

The V and J genes are TRBV2 and TRBJ2-7; unclear D gene. V shed 7 bases and J shed 3 bases, with 7 bases lying between them. CDR1 and CDR2 (germline): SNHLY, FYNNEI. The CDR3 spans 11 residues. In DNA form, the CDR3 reads TGTGCCAGCAATGAGCACTACGAGCAGTACTTC. Amino acid sequence: CASNEHYEQYF.

This clonotype was observed many times. CDR3 loop: CASSWTGGTEQYF. The CDR3 nucleotides are TGTGCCAGCAGTTGGACAGGGGGCACCGAGCAGTACTTC. This chain uses TRBV6-2 or TRBV6-3 with TRBJ2-7; 11 bases match TRBD1. The CDR3 covers 13 residues. Germline CDR1 reads MNHEY; CDR2 reads SVGEGT. Trimming removed 4 bases from V and 6 bases from J; junction bases left unmatched: 2.

The V gene is TRBV29-1, the J gene TRBJ2-7; 9 bases agree with TRBD1. Germline CDR1 and CDR2: SQVTM and ANQGSEA. J lost 3 bases, V lost 3 bases, and 0 bases had no gene match. The CDR3 runs to 12 residues. Here the CDR3 DNA reads TGCAGCGTTGAGGACAGGGGCTACGAGCAGTACTTC. Encoded protein: CSVEDRGYEQYF.

This chain connects TRBV24-1 to TRBJ1-5; 7 positions agree with TRBD1. Germline loops: CDR1 KGHDR, CDR2 SFDVKD. The length of the CDR3 is 15 residues. The ends lost 2 bases at V and 6 bases at J; junction bases unmatched: 6. CDR3 protein: CATSDSRGVAQPQHF. In nucleotides, the CDR3 is TGTGCCACCAGTGATTCCAGGGGGGTAGCTCAGCCCCAGCATTTT.